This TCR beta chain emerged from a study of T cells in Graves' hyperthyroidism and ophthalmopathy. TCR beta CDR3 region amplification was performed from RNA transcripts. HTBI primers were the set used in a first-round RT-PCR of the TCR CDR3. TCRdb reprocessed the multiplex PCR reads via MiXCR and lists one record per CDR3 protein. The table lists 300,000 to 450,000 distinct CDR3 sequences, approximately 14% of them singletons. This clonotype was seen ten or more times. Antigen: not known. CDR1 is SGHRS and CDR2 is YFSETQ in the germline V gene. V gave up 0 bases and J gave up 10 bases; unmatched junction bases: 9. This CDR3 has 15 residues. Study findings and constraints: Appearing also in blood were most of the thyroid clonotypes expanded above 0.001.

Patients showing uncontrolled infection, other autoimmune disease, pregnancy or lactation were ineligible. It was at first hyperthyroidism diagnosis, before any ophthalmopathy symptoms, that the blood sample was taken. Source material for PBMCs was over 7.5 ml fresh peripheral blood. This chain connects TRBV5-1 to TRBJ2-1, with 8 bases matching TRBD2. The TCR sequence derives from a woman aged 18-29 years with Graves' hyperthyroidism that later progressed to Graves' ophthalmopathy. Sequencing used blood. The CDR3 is CASSLGTGGPDEQFF. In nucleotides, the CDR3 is TGCGCCAGCAGCTTGGGAACGGGAGGGCCAGACGAGCAGTTCTTC.